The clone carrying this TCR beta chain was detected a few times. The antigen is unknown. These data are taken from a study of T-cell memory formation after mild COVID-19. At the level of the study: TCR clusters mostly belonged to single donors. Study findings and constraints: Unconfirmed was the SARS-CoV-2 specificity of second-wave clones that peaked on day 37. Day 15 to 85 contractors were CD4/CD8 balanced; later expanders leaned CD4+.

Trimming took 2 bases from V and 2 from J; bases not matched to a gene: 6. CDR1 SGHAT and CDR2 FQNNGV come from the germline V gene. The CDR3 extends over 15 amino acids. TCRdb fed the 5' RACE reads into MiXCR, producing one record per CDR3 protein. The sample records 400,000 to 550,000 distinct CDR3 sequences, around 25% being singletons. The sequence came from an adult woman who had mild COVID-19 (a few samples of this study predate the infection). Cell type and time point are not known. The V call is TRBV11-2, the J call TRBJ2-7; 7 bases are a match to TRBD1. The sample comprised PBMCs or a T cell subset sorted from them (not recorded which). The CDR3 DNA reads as TGTGCCAGCAGCTTAACGACAGGGACCACCTACGAGCAGTACTTC. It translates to CASSLTTGTTYEQYF.